Following are 14 T cell receptor beta chains from one sample sequenced in a study of T-cell reconstitution after alpha-beta-depleted transplantation in children. Preparation of the TCRbeta library used unique molecular identifiers. TCRdb re-derived calls from the PCR reads in MiXCR, one entry per CDR3 protein. The table has 350,000 to 400,000 distinct CDR3 sequences, roughly 22% seen once. The sample in question was PBMCs from the stem cell graft donor, obtained from the stem cell graft. Every receptor here comes from a human donor who donated a stem cell graft to a child with acute myeloid leukemia.

The chain employs TRBV7-2 and TRBJ1-1; the D gene is possibly TRBD1 (5 bases). V was shortened by 1 base and J by 5 bases, with 14 bases between the two germline ends. This CDR3 spans 15 amino acids. Germline lookup yields CDR1 SGHTA and CDR2 FQGNSA. The CDR3 DNA is TGTGCCAGCAGCTTAGAGCGGACATCGAGAACTGAAGCTTTCTTT. Translation: CASSLERTSRTEAFF.

This clonotype was seen a handful of times. The chain couples TRBV12-3 or TRBV12-4 to TRBJ2-5, with 9 bases identical to TRBD2. The CDR3 consists of 16 residues. With V trimmed by 4 bases and J by 11 bases, 17 bases remained unmatched. In DNA, the CDR3 is TGTGCCAGCAGTTATTCGCTAGCGGGGAGAGTTCATCATCAGTACTTC. It is translated as CASSYSLAGRVHHQYF.

The chain employs TRBV2 and TRBJ2-3; D may be TRBD1 (5 bases). The CDR3 contains 17 residues. Germline CDR1 SNHLY, CDR2 FYNNEI. V gave up 4 bases and J gave up 1 base, with 18 bases separating them. The DNA for the CDR3 is TGTGCCAGCAGTGGGATCGCAGGGATCGGCGGCACAGATACGCAGTATTTT. Protein sequence: CASSGIAGIGGTDTQYF.

This clonotype was counted a few times. The chain joins TRBV29-1 to TRBJ2-7; no clear D. Germline CDR1 reads SQVTM; CDR2 reads ANQGSEA. The CDR3 has 10 residues. V was clipped by 4 bases and J by 2 bases, with 3 bases between them. The CDR3 protein is CSVVTYEQYF. Here the CDR3 DNA reads TGCAGCGTTGTAACCTACGAGCAGTACTTC.

This clonotype has only a few counts. This chain joins TRBV9 and TRBJ2-5; no reliable D call. The germline gives CDR1 SGDLS, CDR2 YYNGEE. This CDR3 has 13 residues. Deletions cut 4 bases from V and 7 bases from J, with 14 bases between. The CDR3 protein is CASSPTEVGTQYF. CDR3 DNA: TGTGCCAGCAGCCCCACCGAAGTGGGGACCCAGTACTTC.

This clonotype has more than one count but fewer than ten. This chain joins TRBV7-9 and TRBJ1-6; 8 nucleotides match TRBD1. From germline, CDR1 is SEHNR and CDR2 FQNEAQ (reference sequence). Germline trimming cut 6 bases from V and 0 bases from J; bases unmatched to any gene: 7. The CDR3 runs to 17 residues. The chain's CDR3 is CASSSQGGSSYNSPLHF. CDR3 in DNA: TGTGCCAGCAGTTCACAGGGGGGAAGCTCCTATAATTCACCCCTCCACTTT.

In its sample, this clonotype was seen many times. The rearrangement links TRBV6-4 to TRBJ2-1; 9 bases map to TRBD1. The CDR3 runs 16 residues. Trimming removed 3 bases from V and 7 bases from J; junction bases left unmatched: 10. In germline, CDR1 is MRHNA, CDR2 SNTAGT. The CDR3 DNA sequence: TGTGCCAGCAGTGAAAGGACAGGGGCTCGAGGGAATGAGCAGTTCTTC. It encodes CASSERTGARGNEQFF.

The chain couples TRBV2 to TRBJ1-2, with TRBD1 as a possible D gene (5 bases). CDR3 length: 13 amino acids. The V gene lost 4 bases and the J gene lost 10 bases, with 16 bases spanning the gap. Germline V gene sequence: CDR1 SNHLY, CDR2 FYNNEI. The CDR3 loop reads CASSATGGDDYTF. As DNA, the CDR3 is TGTGCCAGCAGTGCAACAGGAGGGGATGACTACACCTTC.

The chain has TRBV4-1 and TRBJ2-2; unclear D gene. CDR1 is MGHRA and CDR2 is YSYEKL in the germline V gene. The CDR3 contains 15 residues. Trimming stripped 0 bases from V and 4 bases from J, with 9 bases between. As DNA, the CDR3 is TGCGCCAGCAGCCAAGAATTGGTAGTCACCGGGGAGCTGTTTTTT. Its protein is CASSQELVVTGELFF.

With respect to this clonotype: The CDR3 carries no conserved terminal phenylalanine or tryptophan, so it likely arises from a read error. The V gene is TRBV12-3 or TRBV12-4, the J gene TRBJ2-7; tentatively, D is TRBD2 (5 bases). CDR3 size: 13 residues. Between the trimmed V and J ends, which lost 3 bases and 6 bases, there was a span of 12 bases. CDR3 sequence: CASSFDPRGEQYY. The CDR3 region has the DNA TGTGCCAGCAGTTTTGATCCCCGGGGCGAGCAGTACTAC.

This clonotype was counted only a few times. CDR3 nucleotide sequence: TGTGCCAGCAGTTTACCGGGACAGCGAACCTACGAGCAGTACTTC. Its protein is CASSLPGQRTYEQYF. The chain joins TRBV27 to TRBJ2-7, with TRBD1 matching over 7 bases. CDR1 and CDR2 (germline): MNHEY, SMNVEV (reference sequence). Unmatched junction bases numbered 6, after V lost 2 bases and J lost 2 bases. CDR3 length: 15 residues.

The V gene is TRBV7-6, the J gene TRBJ2-3, with 12 bases identical to TRBD2. The V gene's germline CDR1 is SGHVS and CDR2 FNYEAQ. V was pared by 3 bases and J by 6 bases, with 7 bases of the junction left unmatched. This CDR3 is built from 16 residues. CDR3 loop: CASSFTLAGGIDTQYF. In DNA form, the CDR3 reads TGTGCCAGCAGCTTTACACTAGCGGGAGGTATTGATACGCAGTATTTT.

The chain carries TRBV11-2 and TRBJ2-3; 16 bases are a match to TRBD2. Losses at the gene ends were 6 bases for V and 4 bases for J; bases not matched to a gene: 10. CDR3 size: 18 residues. Germline V gene lookup returns CDR1 SGHAT and CDR2 FQNNGV. The CDR3 nucleotides are TGTGCCAGCAGGCCCACCGGGACTAGCGGGAGGGCCGCAGATACGCAGTATTTT. Translation gives CASRPTGTSGRAADTQYF.

This clonotype was found a few times. The chain joins TRBV15 to TRBJ1-1, with D possibly matching TRBD1 (6 bases). CDR3 length equals 13 residues. Trimming removed 2 bases at V and 6 bases at J, with 10 bases between. Germline lookup yields CDR1 LNHNV and CDR2 YYDKDF (reference sequence). CDR3 DNA: TGTGCCACCAGCAGATCAGGGGCGGCTGAAGCTTTCTTT. This sequence encodes CATSRSGAAEAFF.